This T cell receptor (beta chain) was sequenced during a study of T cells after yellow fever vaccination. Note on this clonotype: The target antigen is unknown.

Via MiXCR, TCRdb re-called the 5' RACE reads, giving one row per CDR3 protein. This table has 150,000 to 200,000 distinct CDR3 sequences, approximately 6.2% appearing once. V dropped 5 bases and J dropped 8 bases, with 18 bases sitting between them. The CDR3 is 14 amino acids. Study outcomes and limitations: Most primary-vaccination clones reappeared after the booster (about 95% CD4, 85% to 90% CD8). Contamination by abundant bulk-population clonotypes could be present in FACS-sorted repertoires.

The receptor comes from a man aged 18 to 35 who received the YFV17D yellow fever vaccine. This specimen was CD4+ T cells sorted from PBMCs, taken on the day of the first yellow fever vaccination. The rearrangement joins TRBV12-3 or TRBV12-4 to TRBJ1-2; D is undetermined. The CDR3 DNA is TGTGCCAGCAGTCCGGTGGCGGGCCTAGGAGGCTACACCTTC. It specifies CASSPVAGLGGYTF.